This TCR beta chain emerged from a study of blood T cell repertoires in COVID-19. Study-wide background: Samples came from the United States, Italy and Spain, spanning acute and convalescent COVID-19. PBMCs, B-cell-depleted T cells, or T cells provided the cDNA or gDNA that made up the material.

The CDR3 consists of 14 residues. V lost 4 bases and J lost 7; bases outside the gene matches: 8. The germline V gene has CDR1 SEHNR and CDR2 FQNEAQ (reference sequence). Authors' methods: Cell counts per sample came from amplifying reference gene primers. The assay was immunoSEQ multiplex PCR, and TCRdb's table has in-frame clones only and misses some. The DNA was the basis for D and trimming; V, J and clone size are from that table. The data contain about 100,000 clones, around 87% of them seen just once; the ten biggest clones take up roughly 12%. This clone was observed a single time. The receptor was isolated from a woman aged 25-40 years with acute or convalescent COVID-19. The sample was peripheral blood. The chain uses TRBV7-9 and TRBJ1-2; 8 bases match TRBD1. CDR3 region: CASSSRDRPFGYTF. The CDR3 DNA reads TGTGCCAGCAGCTCCCGGGACAGGCCCTTTGGCTACACCTTC.